A single sample is the source of the 13 T cell receptor beta chains below, sequenced in a study of CD4 T cells in relation to SARS-CoV-2 and coronaviruses. Libraries were prepared by immunoSEQ multiplex PCR; TCRdb keeps only in-frame clonotypes and omits some of them. The repertoire holds approximately 70,000 clones, with approximately 93% as singletons. Unexposed donor CD4+ T cells date from about 2011-2018, before the COVID-19 pandemic. The specimen sequenced was naive CD4+ T cells from PBMCs. Subset indicated: naive CD4+ T cells isolated by negative enrichment. The receptors derive from a human donor in good health.

The CDR3 reads CASSLLRDQPLHF. The DNA for the CDR3 is TGTGCCAGCAGCCTCCTACGGGACCAACCCCTCCACTTT. The chain uses TRBV7-2 and TRBJ1-6; D is possibly TRBD1 (5 bases). Germline V lookup: CDR1 SGHTA, CDR2 FQGNSA. Trimming took off 5 bases at V and 12 bases at J, with 14 bases between the two ends. The CDR3 spans 13 residues.

The rearrangement uses TRBV28 and TRBJ1-5; 10 bases map to TRBD1. This CDR3 has 16 residues. Germline V gene data show CDR1 as MDHEN and CDR2 as SYDVKM. V was pared by 4 bases and J by 6 bases, with 9 bases of the junction left unmatched. The CDR3 coding sequence is TGTGCCAGCAGTTCCCGGACAGGGGGAGGCGTTCAGCCCCAGCATTTT. As protein: CASSSRTGGGVQPQHF.

The V call is TRBV9, the J call TRBJ2-1; D is uncertain. CDR3 length: 18 residues. From germline, CDR1 is SGDLS and CDR2 YYNGEE. The V and J ends lost 2 bases and 7 bases respectively, with 25 bases between them. DNA of the CDR3: TGTGCCAGCAGCGTTGCCTCCGGATGGAGCTGGACCTCAAATGAGCAGTTCTTC. Its translation: CASSVASGWSWTSNEQFF.

The chain joins TRBV5-4 to TRBJ1-1, with TRBD1 matching over 8 bases. The CDR3 covers 14 residues. V lost 1 base to trimming and J lost 5 bases; unmatched junction nucleotides: 4. Germline V gene sequence: CDR1 SGHNT, CDR2 YYREEE (reference sequence). CDR3: CASSLLQGETEAFF. The CDR3, as DNA: TGTGCCAGCAGCTTGTTACAGGGGGAAACTGAAGCTTTCTTT.

This clone was seen once. The rearrangement joins TRBV7-2 to TRBJ2-1; no clear D gene. The CDR3 has 13 amino acids. Germline V CDR1 and CDR2: SGHTA, FQGNSA. The V end lost 5 bases, the J end lost 3 bases, and 8 bases lay between the germline ends. The CDR3 DNA reads TGTGCCAGCAGCCGCAACTACTACAATGAGCAGTTCTTC. Translating it yields CASSRNYYNEQFF. The variable domain in full, completed from reference TRBV7-2 and TRBJ2-1, reads GAGVSQSPSNKVTEKGKDVELRCDPISGHTALYWYRQSLGQGLEFLIYFQGNSAPDKSGLPSDRFSAERTGGSVSTLTIQRTQQEDSAVYLCASSRNYYNEQFFGPGTRLTVL.

The V gene is TRBV5-1, the J gene TRBJ1-1; TRBD1 matches 10 bases. The V gene end was trimmed by 0 bases and the J gene end by 11 bases; junction bases not matched to a gene: 7. There are 14 residues in the CDR3. Germline assignment: CDR1 SGHRS and CDR2 YFSETQ. CDR3 protein: CASSLGQGAGGAFF. CDR3 in DNA: TGCGCCAGCAGCTTGGGACAGGGGGCAGGGGGGGCTTTCTTT.

This clone was found once. The chain joins TRBV7-7 to TRBJ1-4; D might be TRBD1 (5 bases). The CDR3 extends over 15 amino acids. V was trimmed by 5 bases and J by 5 bases, leaving 15 bases between them. Looked up from germline, CDR1 is SSHAT and CDR2 is FNYEAQ (reference sequence). The CDR3 nucleotides are TGTGCCAGCAGCGCCTTGAGGGGTCCCAATGAAAAACTGTTTTTT. This translates into CASSALRGPNEKLFF.

This clone was observed a single time. The chain links TRBV9 to TRBJ2-5; TRBD1 agrees at 10 bases. Germline V gene sequence: CDR1 SGDLS, CDR2 YYNGEE. The CDR3 totals 17 residues. V trimming: 0 bases; J trimming: 4 bases; junction bases outside the gene matches: 9. In nucleotides, the CDR3 is TGTGCCAGCAGCGTAGTCGGGACAGGGGTTCCCCCAGAGACCCAGTACTTC. Residues: CASSVVGTGVPPETQYF.

The chain joins TRBV7-3 to TRBJ2-1; 13 bases match TRBD2. Trimming took 1 base from V and 7 from J; bases not matched to a gene: 4. CDR1 SGHTA and CDR2 FQGTGA come from the germline V gene. This CDR3 is 16 amino acids long. CDR3 bases: TGTGCCAGCAGCTTAATAGGGACTAGCGGGATAAATGAGCAGTTCTTC. This codes for CASSLIGTSGINEQFF.

This chain joins TRBV5-4 and TRBJ2-5, with 9 bases matching TRBD2. Germline V CDR1 and CDR2: SGHNT, YYREEE (reference sequence). J was trimmed by 5 bases and V by 0 bases; bases with no gene match: 5. The CDR3 runs 15 residues. Written as DNA, the CDR3 is TGTGCCAGCAGCTTGGCCACTAGCGGGCTGGAGACCCAGTACTTC. Amino acid sequence: CASSLATSGLETQYF.

This clone was counted once. J is TRBJ2-5 and V is TRBV2; 8 bases fit TRBD2. The germline V gene encodes CDR1 SNHLY and CDR2 FYNNEI. J gave up 6 bases and V 8 bases, and 11 bases lay outside the gene matches. This CDR3 spans 14 amino acids. CDR3 coding DNA: TGTGCCAGCCTTAAGGAGCGGGGGAAAAAGACCCAGTACTTC. Amino acid sequence: CASLKERGKKTQYF.

The chain couples TRBV6-1 to TRBJ2-7, with D tentatively TRBD1 or TRBD2 (6 bases each). The V end was cut by 2 bases, the J end by 7 bases, with 15 bases between. The CDR3 is made up of 14 amino acids. Germline V gives CDR1 MNHNS, CDR2 SASEGT. The CDR3 reads CASSENRGAGEQYF. CDR3 coding DNA: TGTGCCAGCAGTGAAAATAGGGGGGCGGGAGAGCAGTACTTC.

This rearrangement joins TRBV3-1 (or the pseudogene TRBV3-2) to TRBJ2-7; weak D call: TRBD2 (5 bases). Trimming took 1 base from V and 0 from J, leaving 7 bases between them. The CDR3 consists of 14 residues. Germline-derived CDR1 and CDR2 are LGHDT and YNNKEL (reference sequence). Written as DNA, the CDR3 is TGTGCCAGCAGCCAAGTCACTAGCTCCTACGAGCAGTACTTC. The encoded protein is CASSQVTSSYEQYF.